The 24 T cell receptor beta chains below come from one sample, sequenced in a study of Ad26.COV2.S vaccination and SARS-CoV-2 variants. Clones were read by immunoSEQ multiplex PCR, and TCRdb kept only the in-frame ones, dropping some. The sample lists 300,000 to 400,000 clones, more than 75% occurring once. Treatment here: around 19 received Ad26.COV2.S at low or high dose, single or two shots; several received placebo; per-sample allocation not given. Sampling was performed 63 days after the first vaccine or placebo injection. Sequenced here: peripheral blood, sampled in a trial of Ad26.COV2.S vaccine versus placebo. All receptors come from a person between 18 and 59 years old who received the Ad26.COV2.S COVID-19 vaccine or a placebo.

The CDR3 nucleotides read TGTGCCAGCAGTGAAGCCATAAACAATCAGCCCCAGCATTTT. Residues: CASSEAINNQPQHF. The rearrangement links TRBV6-1 to TRBJ1-5; D ambiguous. V was clipped by 0 bases and J by 3 bases, with 6 bases between them. The CDR3 is 14 residues long. CDR1 is MNHNS, CDR2 SASEGT, per germline.

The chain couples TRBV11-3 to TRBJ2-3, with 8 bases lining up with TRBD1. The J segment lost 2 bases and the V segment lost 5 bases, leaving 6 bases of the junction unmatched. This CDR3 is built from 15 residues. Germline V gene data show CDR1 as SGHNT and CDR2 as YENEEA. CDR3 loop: CASSPGQGITDTQYF. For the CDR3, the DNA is TGTGCCAGCAGCCCAGGACAGGGCATCACAGATACGCAGTATTTT.

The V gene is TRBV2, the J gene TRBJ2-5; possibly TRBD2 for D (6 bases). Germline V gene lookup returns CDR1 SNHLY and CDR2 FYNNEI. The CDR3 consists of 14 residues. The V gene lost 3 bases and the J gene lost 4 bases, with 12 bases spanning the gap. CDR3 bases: TGTGCCAGCAGTGATTTGCGGGGCGGAGAGACCCAGTACTTC. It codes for CASSDLRGGETQYF.

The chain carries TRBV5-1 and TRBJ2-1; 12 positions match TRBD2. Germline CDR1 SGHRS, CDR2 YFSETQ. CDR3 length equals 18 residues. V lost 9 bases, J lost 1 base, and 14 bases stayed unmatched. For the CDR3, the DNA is TGCGCCACCCAAAACGGACTAGCGGGACATAGATCCTACAATGAGCAGTTCTTC. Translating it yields CATQNGLAGHRSYNEQFF.

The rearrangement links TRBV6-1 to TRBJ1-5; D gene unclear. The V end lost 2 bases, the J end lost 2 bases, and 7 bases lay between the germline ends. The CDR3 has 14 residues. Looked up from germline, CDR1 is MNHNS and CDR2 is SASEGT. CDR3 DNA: TGTGCCAGCAGTGAAACCGGGGGCAATCAGCCCCAGCATTTT. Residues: CASSETGGNQPQHF.

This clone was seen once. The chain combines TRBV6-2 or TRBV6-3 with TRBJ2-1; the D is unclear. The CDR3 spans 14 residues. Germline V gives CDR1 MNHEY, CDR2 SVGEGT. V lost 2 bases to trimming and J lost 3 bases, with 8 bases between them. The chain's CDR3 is CASSYEGFYNEQFF. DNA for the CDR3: TGTGCCAGCAGTTACGAAGGGTTCTACAATGAGCAGTTCTTC.

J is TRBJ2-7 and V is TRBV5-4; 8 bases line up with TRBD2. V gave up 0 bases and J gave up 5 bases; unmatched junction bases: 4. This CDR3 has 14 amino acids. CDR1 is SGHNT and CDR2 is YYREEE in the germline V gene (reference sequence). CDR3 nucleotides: TGTGCCAGCAGCTTGGAGGGACTAGTCCACGAGCAGTACTTC. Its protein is CASSLEGLVHEQYF.

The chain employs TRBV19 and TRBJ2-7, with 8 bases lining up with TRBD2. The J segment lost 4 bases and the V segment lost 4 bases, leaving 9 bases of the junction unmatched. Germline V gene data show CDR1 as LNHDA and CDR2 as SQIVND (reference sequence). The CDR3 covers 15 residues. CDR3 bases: TGTGCCAGTAGTAGAGCGGGACTAGGGATGTACGAGCAGTACTTC. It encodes CASSRAGLGMYEQYF. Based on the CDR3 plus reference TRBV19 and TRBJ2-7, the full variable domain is DGGITQSPKYLFRKEGQNVTLSCEQNLNHDAMYWYRQDPGQGLRLIYYSQIVNDFQKGDIAEGYSVSREKKESFPLTVTSAQKNPTAFYLCASSRAGLGMYEQYFGPGTRLTVT.

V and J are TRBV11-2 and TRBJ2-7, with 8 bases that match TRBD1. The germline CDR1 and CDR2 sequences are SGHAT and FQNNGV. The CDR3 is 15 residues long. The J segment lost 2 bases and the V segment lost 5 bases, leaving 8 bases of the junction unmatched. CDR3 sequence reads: CASSPRQQGAYEQYF. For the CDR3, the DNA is TGTGCCAGCAGCCCGCGACAACAGGGGGCCTACGAGCAGTACTTC.

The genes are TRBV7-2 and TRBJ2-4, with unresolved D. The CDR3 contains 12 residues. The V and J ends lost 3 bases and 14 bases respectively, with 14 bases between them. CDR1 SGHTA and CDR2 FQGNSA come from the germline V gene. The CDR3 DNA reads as TGTGCCAGCAGCTTCTTTAGCCAGACAAAGTACTTC. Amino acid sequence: CASSFFSQTKYF.

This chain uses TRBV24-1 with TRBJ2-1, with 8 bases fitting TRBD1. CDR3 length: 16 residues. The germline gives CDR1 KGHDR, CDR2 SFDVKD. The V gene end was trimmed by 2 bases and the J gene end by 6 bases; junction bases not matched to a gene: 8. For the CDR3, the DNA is TGTGCCACCAGTGATTCGGGACAGGAGGTCCTCAATGAGCAGTTCTTC. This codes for CATSDSGQEVLNEQFF.

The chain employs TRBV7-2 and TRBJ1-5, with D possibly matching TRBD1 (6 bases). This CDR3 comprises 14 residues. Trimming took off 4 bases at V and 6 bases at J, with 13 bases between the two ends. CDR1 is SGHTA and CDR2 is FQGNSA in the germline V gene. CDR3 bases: TGTGCCAGCAGCTACGGGGGCCAAGGTCAGCCCCAGCATTTT. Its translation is CASSYGGQGQPQHF.

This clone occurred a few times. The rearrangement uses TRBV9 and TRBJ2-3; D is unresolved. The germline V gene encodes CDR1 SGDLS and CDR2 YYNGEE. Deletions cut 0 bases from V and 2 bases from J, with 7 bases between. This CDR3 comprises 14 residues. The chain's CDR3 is CASSVARTTDTQYF. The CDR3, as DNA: TGTGCCAGCAGCGTAGCCCGGACCACAGATACGCAGTATTTT.

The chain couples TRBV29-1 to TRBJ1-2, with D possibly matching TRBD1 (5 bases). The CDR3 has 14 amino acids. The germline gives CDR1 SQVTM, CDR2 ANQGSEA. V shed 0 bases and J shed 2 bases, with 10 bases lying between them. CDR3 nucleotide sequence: TGCAGCGTTGAAGATAGTCGGGGGAACTATGGCTACACCTTC. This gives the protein CSVEDSRGNYGYTF.

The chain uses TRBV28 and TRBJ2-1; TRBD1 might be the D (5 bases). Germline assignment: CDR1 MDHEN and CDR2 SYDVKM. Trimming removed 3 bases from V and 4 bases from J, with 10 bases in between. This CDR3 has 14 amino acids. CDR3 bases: TGTGCCAGCAGTTTGACAGACGCTTACAATGAGCAGTTCTTC. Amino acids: CASSLTDAYNEQFF.

The CDR3 sequence is CAWSLGRVNTEAFF. DNA of the CDR3: TGTGCCTGGAGTCTAGGGAGGGTAAACACTGAAGCTTTCTTT. V gene TRBV30 combines with J gene TRBJ1-1; D gene unclear. V lost 2 bases to trimming and J lost 2 bases, with 12 bases between them. The CDR3 is made up of 14 amino acids. CDR1 is GTSNPN and CDR2 is SVGIG in the germline V gene (reference sequence).

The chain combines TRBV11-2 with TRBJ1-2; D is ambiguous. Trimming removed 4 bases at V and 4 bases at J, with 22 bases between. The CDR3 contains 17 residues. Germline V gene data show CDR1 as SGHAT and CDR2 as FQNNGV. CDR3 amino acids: CASSSTSRSRQLYGYTF. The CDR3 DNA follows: TGTGCCAGCAGCTCGACATCCAGGTCCCGGCAACTCTATGGCTACACCTTC.

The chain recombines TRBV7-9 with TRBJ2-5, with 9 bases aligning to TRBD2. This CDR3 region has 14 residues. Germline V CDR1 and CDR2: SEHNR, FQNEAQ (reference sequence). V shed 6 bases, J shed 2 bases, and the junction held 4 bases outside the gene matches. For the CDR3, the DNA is TGTGCCAGCAGGTTTGCGGGAGGGCAAGAGACCCAGTACTTC. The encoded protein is CASRFAGGQETQYF.

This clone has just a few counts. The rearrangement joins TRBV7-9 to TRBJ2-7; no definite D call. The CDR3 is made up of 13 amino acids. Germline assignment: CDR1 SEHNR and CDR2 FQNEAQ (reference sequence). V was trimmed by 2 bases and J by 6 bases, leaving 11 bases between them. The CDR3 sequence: CASSLPPLPEQYF. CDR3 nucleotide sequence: TGTGCCAGCAGCTTACCCCCCCTACCCGAGCAGTACTTC.

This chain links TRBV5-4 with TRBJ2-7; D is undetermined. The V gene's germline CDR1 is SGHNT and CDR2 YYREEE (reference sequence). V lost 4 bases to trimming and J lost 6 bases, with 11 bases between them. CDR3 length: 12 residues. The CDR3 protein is CASSTWAGEQYF. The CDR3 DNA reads TGTGCCAGCAGCACCTGGGCCGGCGAGCAGTACTTC.

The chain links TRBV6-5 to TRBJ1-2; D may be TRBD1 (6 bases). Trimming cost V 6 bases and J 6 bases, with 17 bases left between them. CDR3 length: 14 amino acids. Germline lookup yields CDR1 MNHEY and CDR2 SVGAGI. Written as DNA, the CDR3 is TGTGCCAGCAGGGCGGACAGCCGTGGTGATGGCTACACCTTC. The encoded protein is CASRADSRGDGYTF.

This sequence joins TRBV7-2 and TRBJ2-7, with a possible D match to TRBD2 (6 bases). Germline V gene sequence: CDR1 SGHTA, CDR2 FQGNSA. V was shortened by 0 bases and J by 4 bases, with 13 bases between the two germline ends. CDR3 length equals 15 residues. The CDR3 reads CASSLAGGKGYEQYF. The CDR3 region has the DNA TGTGCCAGCAGCTTAGCCGGCGGGAAGGGGTACGAGCAGTACTTC.

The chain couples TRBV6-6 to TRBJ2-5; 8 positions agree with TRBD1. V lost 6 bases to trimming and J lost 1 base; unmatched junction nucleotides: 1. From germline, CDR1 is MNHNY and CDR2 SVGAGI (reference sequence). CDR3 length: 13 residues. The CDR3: CASRGTGQETQYF. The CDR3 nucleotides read TGTGCCAGCAGGGGGACAGGCCAAGAGACCCAGTACTTC.

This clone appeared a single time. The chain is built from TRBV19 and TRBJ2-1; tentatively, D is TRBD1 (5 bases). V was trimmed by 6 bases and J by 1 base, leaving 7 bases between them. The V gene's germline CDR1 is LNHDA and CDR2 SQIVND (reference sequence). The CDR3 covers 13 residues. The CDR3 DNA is TGTGCCAGTAGCTCAGGGTCCTACAATGAGCAGTTCTTC. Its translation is CASSSGSYNEQFF.